A selection of T cell receptor beta chains follows, all from one sample in a study of identical twins. Each CDR3 protein gets one entry after TCRdb re-called the 5' RACE reads with MiXCR. The data hold over 250,000 distinct CDR3 sequences, with roughly 10% observed a single time. These data also featured in a second study, about yellow fever vaccine responses in identical twins.

The specimen sequenced was CD8+ T cells sorted from blood. These TCRs come from a woman between 18 and 29 years old in good health. Both conserved end residues are part of each CDR3. Fields, in order: D gene, clone size, V gene, J gene, CDR3 protein. The D gene is left open where the match is weak. Not every row has a clone size; where given, it reads once, few, many or a size class.

.	many	TRBV7-6	TRBJ1-4	CASSSGEKLFF
.	many	TRBV12-3/TRBV12-4	TRBJ2-3	CASSLISTDTQYF
TRBD2	.	TRBV4-2	TRBJ2-1	CASSQLGLGYNEQFF
.	.	TRBV7-3	TRBJ2-7	CASSDGSEQYF
.	.	TRBV7-2	TRBJ2-1	CASLSRYNEQFF
.	.	TRBV2	TRBJ1-1	CASSGDRNTEAFF
.	.	TRBV5-1	TRBJ1-1	CASTLDGRSNEAFF
TRBD2	many	TRBV10-2	TRBJ2-3	CASRKPSGGDTDTQYF
TRBD2	few	TRBV20-1	TRBJ2-1	CSARAGTSLNEQFF
.	many	TRBV12-3/TRBV12-4	TRBJ1-1	CASSPTEPNTEAFF
TRBD2	few	TRBV27	TRBJ2-2	CASSSGVSRGELFF
TRBD2	.	TRBV12-3/TRBV12-4	TRBJ2-3	CASSLWTSGPTDTQYF
TRBD1	.	TRBV7-2	TRBJ2-7	CASSLGRTGAALYEQYF
.	.	TRBV3-1	TRBJ2-1	CASTKVLRDGVNTNEQFF
.	few	TRBV5-1	TRBJ2-2	CASSLTWGSGELFF
TRBD1	few	TRBV6-2/TRBV6-3	TRBJ2-7	CASSPIQPSGTASYEQYF
TRBD2	few	TRBV12-3/TRBV12-4	TRBJ2-3	CASCGTSGRAGRSTDTQYF
TRBD2	many	TRBV6-2/TRBV6-3	TRBJ2-7	CASSYSSLAGKPTLSYEQYF
TRBD1	few	TRBV27	TRBJ2-2	CASSLGQGILTGELFF
.	.	TRBV9	TRBJ2-3	CASSPRGRVTDTQYF
TRBD1	many	TRBV27	TRBJ1-1	CASSSLYRGLNTEAFF
TRBD1	.	TRBV2	TRBJ2-7	CASSVPGGHEQYF
TRBD2	many	TRBV12-3/TRBV12-4	TRBJ2-1	CASSSWTSGGYNEQFF
.	.	TRBV7-9	TRBJ2-1	CASSPLWSEQFF
TRBD1	.	TRBV12-3/TRBV12-4	TRBJ1-4	CASRGDRLTNEKLFF
TRBD2	many	TRBV29-1	TRBJ2-3	CSVLGSGDDYTQYF
TRBD2	.	TRBV5-4	TRBJ2-3	CASSLDLAGGPFSSTDTQYF